The clone carrying this T cell receptor beta chain was observed a few times. V lost 3 bases and J lost 6, with 9 bases in between. There are 12 residues in the CDR3. Stable hyperthyroidism: no ophthalmopathy progression over 18 months of follow-up. The sample originates from a study of T cells in Graves' hyperthyroidism and ophthalmopathy. Study at large: Prior to any treatment, at the point of initial diagnosis, peripheral blood was collected.

Researchers took RNA transcripts and amplified the TCR beta CDR3 regions from them. Primed by the HTBI set, a first-round RT-PCR was run on the TCR CDR3. TCRdb reprocessed the multiplex PCR reads via MiXCR and lists one record per CDR3 protein. The sample contains fewer than 800,000 distinct CDR3 sequences, about 15% of which appear only once. The chain recombines TRBV12-3 or TRBV12-4 with TRBJ2-7; no reliable D call. The receptor's source is a man aged 18 to 30 with Graves' hyperthyroidism. The source material was blood. For the CDR3, the DNA is TGTGCCAGCAGTTTTTTCGGTGGCGAGCAGTACTTC. Translated: CASSFFGGEQYF.